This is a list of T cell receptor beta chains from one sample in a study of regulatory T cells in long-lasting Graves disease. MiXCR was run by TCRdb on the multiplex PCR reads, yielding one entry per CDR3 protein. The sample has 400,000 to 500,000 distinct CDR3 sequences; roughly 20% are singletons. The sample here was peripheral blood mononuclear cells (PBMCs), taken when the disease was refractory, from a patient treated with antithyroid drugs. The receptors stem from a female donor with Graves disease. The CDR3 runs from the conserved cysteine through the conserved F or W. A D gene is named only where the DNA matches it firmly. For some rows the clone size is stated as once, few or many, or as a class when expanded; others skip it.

CASSQLGTGYGYTF | TGCGCCAGCAGCCAACTGGGGACGGGCTATGGCTACACCTTC | TRBJ1-2 | . | . | TRBV4-3
CAWSPTSVVGAFF | TGTGCCTGGAGTCCCACGTCGGTAGTGGGAGCTTTCTTT | TRBJ1-1 | many | . | TRBV30
CSVERRQGETQYF | TGCAGCGTTGAGAGGCGACAGGGGGAGACCCAGTACTTC | TRBJ2-5 | many | TRBD1 | TRBV29-1
CASSLREKNTGELFF | TGCGCCAGCAGCTTGAGGGAGAAGAACACCGGGGAGCTGTTTTTT | TRBJ2-2 | few | . | TRBV5-1
CASSLRGGGGLSLHELFF | TGTGCCAGCAGCTTACGAGGGGGTGGGGGACTCTCCCTTCATGAGCTGTTTTTT | TRBJ2-2 | . | . | TRBV11-2
CASSYSLGQGDEYEQYF | TGTGCCAGCAGTTACTCCCTCGGACAGGGAGATGAGTACGAGCAGTACTTC | TRBJ2-7 | many | TRBD1 | TRBV6-2/TRBV6-3
CASRDRKSQETQYF | TGTGCCAGCAGGGACAGGAAATCACAAGAGACCCAGTACTTC | TRBJ2-5 | . | TRBD1 | TRBV6-1
CASSSHYNEQFF | TGTGCCAGCAGTTCCCATTACAATGAGCAGTTCTTC | TRBJ2-1 | few | . | TRBV12-3/TRBV12-4
CASSYYRGNVTKNIQYF | TGTGCCAGCAGTTACTACAGGGGTAACGTAACCAAAAACATTCAGTACTTC | TRBJ2-4 | . | TRBD1 | TRBV6-6
CASSRGFGNSPLHF | TGTGCCAGCAGTAGGGGGTTCGGTAATTCACCCCTCCACTTT | TRBJ1-6 | few | . | TRBV9
CASSTRQDSGGYTF | TGTGCCAGCAGTACGCGACAGGACTCGGGAGGCTACACCTTC | TRBJ1-2 | many | . | TRBV6-1
CASSILTPGTPYSYEQYF | TGTGCCAGCAGCATACTGACCCCCGGGACACCGTACTCCTACGAGCAGTACTTC | TRBJ2-7 | many | . | TRBV9
CASAWGSLGEPKNIQYF | TGTGCCAGCGCATGGGGGAGTTTGGGCGAACCCAAAAACATTCAGTACTTC | TRBJ2-4 | many | . | TRBV7-2
CASSLDSTAVYGYTF | TGTGCCAGCAGCTTAGACTCCACAGCTGTCTATGGCTACACCTTC | TRBJ1-2 | many | . | TRBV7-2
CASSPRINRGNTEAFF | TGTGCCAGCAGTCCAAGGATCAATCGGGGGAACACTGAAGCTTTCTTT | TRBJ1-1 | many | . | TRBV28
CASSQAPSSGKGVGETQYF | TGCGCCAGCAGCCAAGCGCCCTCTAGCGGCAAGGGAGTCGGAGAGACCCAGTACTTC | TRBJ2-5 | few | TRBD2 | TRBV4-1
CASQADPNPPLHF | TGTGCCTCGCAAGCGGACCCAAATCCACCCCTCCACTTT | TRBJ1-6 | . | . | TRBV30
CSATDGYQPQHF | TGCAGTGCGACTGATGGTTATCAGCCCCAGCATTTT | TRBJ1-5 | few | . | TRBV20-1
CSASPSPGTSGSSSYNEQFF | TGCAGTGCTAGCCCCTCCCCCGGGACTAGCGGATCCAGCTCCTACAATGAGCAGTTCTTC | TRBJ2-1 | . | TRBD2 | TRBV20-1
CAITDDFYGYTF | TGTGCCATCACGGACGATTTCTATGGCTACACCTTC | TRBJ1-2 | many | . | TRBV10-3
CASTSLQGSKPYGYTF | TGTGCCAGCACGTCCCTTCAGGGATCGAAGCCCTATGGCTACACCTTC | TRBJ1-2 | many | . | TRBV27
CASRYLQGSGTEAFF | TGTGCCAGCAGGTACCTACAGGGGTCTGGCACTGAAGCTTTCTTT | TRBJ1-1 | few | TRBD1 | TRBV27
CASSLDSTGMGEKLFF | TGTGCCAGCAGTTTAGACTCGACAGGGATGGGAGAAAAACTGTTTTTT | TRBJ1-4 | . | TRBD1 | TRBV12-3/TRBV12-4
CASSQLNSYEQYF | TGTGCCAGCAGTCAGCTAAATTCCTACGAGCAGTACTTC | TRBJ2-7 | many | . | TRBV27
CASSAPGTGKIKQYF | TGTGCCAGCAGTGCCCCCGGGACAGGGAAGATCAAGCAGTACTTC | TRBJ2-7 | many | TRBD1 | TRBV2
CASTSLGGQPTGELFF | TGTGCCAGCACCTCCCTGGGGGGACAACCCACCGGGGAGCTGTTTTTT | TRBJ2-2 | many | . | TRBV6-1
CSAKAAGGKVFF | TGCAGTGCTAAGGCGGCGGGGGGGAAGGTGTTTTTT | TRBJ2-2 | . | TRBD2 | TRBV20-1
CASSLSTGQGNYEQYF | TGTGCCAGCAGCTTAAGTACGGGACAGGGGAACTACGAGCAGTACTTC | TRBJ2-7 | many | TRBD1 | TRBV11-3
CASSGQGEETQYF | TGTGCCAGCAGTGGACAGGGGGAAGAGACCCAGTACTTC | TRBJ2-5 | many | TRBD1 | TRBV25-1
CASSLGRQGVYEQYF | TGCGCCAGCAGCTTGGGTCGGCAGGGGGTCTACGAGCAGTACTTC | TRBJ2-7 | many | TRBD1 | TRBV5-1
CASSLGGAPMTDTQYF | TGTGCCAGCAGCTTAGGCGGGGCCCCGATGACAGATACGCAGTATTTT | TRBJ2-3 | few | . | TRBV7-9
CASSSPQVIATQYF | TGTGCCAGCAGCAGCCCACAGGTTATAGCGACGCAGTACTTC | TRBJ2-5 | few | . | TRBV5-4
CASSGMVVGSTEAFF | TGTGCCAGCAGTGGGATGGTGGTGGGTAGCACTGAAGCTTTCTTT | TRBJ1-1 | few | . | TRBV4-2
CASSSTWSGSTGELFF | TGTGCCAGCAGTTCCACGTGGAGCGGGAGTACCGGGGAGCTGTTTTTT | TRBJ2-2 | few | TRBD2 | TRBV6-9
CASSGTVDPNTEAFF | TGTGCCAGTTCTGGGACGGTAGATCCGAACACTGAAGCTTTCTTT | TRBJ1-1 | . | . | TRBV19
CASSFQGGSTGNEKLFF | TGTGCCAGCAGCTTTCAGGGGGGGAGTACCGGGAATGAAAAACTGTTTTTT | TRBJ1-4 | . | TRBD1 | TRBV5-4
CASSLRALGSYEQYF | TGTGCCAGCAGCCTAAGGGCCTTGGGCTCCTACGAGCAGTACTTC | TRBJ2-7 | many | . | TRBV7-2
CSATTSTGPYEQYF | TGCAGTGCTACAACTTCTACGGGACCCTACGAGCAGTACTTC | TRBJ2-7 | few | . | TRBV20-1
CASSSHSYNEQFF | TGTGCCAGCAGTTCCCACAGCTACAATGAGCAGTTCTTC | TRBJ2-1 | few | . | TRBV27
CASSPLRLGDDGYTF | TGTGCCAGCAGCCCATTGAGGTTGGGCGATGATGGCTACACCTTC | TRBJ1-2 | many | . | TRBV11-2
CASRGHLGTDEKLFF | TGTGCCAGCAGAGGCCACCTGGGGACGGATGAAAAACTGTTTTTT | TRBJ1-4 | . | . | TRBV6-1
CASSPYPYEQYF | TGTGCCAGCAGCCCCTACCCCTACGAGCAGTACTTC | TRBJ2-7 | many | . | TRBV11-2
CSASRLAGITYEQYF | TGCAGTGCTAGCAGGCTAGCGGGGATTACCTACGAGCAGTACTTC | TRBJ2-7 | . | TRBD2 | TRBV20-1
CASSLSVGRASYGYTF | TGTGCCAGCAGTTTATCGGTTGGCAGGGCGTCGTATGGCTACACCTTC | TRBJ1-2 | few | . | TRBV27
CASSSGQGTTYEQYF | TGTGCCAGCAGCTCCGGACAGGGGACTACCTACGAGCAGTACTTC | TRBJ2-7 | few | TRBD1 | TRBV5-6
CASSLGGQWGSYNEQFF | TGTGCCAGCAGCTTAGGGGGCCAGTGGGGCTCCTACAATGAGCAGTTCTTC | TRBJ2-1 | . | . | TRBV11-3
CSARSETSQYF | TGCAGTGCTAGAAGCGAGACTTCCCAGTACTTC | TRBJ2-5 | many | . | TRBV20-1
CASSLLLTGGARWGETQYF | TGTGCCAGCAGTCTTCTGCTAACGGGAGGGGCGCGATGGGGAGAGACCCAGTACTTC | TRBJ2-5 | . | TRBD2 | TRBV28
CASSISSRGLSEAFF | TGTGCCAGTAGTATTTCATCCAGGGGGCTATCTGAAGCTTTCTTT | TRBJ1-1 | . | TRBD1 | TRBV19
CVSSSRGRRETF | TGTGTCAGCAGTTCCAGAGGCAGGAGGGAGACCTTC | TRBJ1-2 | . | . | TRBV27
CASSLILPPGLSGNTIYF | TGTGCCAGCAGCTTAATCCTTCCCCCCGGGCTCTCTGGAAACACCATATATTTT | TRBJ1-3 | few | . | TRBV7-2